This T cell receptor (beta chain) was found in a study of shared clonotypes between healthy human individuals. The study, taken as a whole, reports: Non-shared clonotypes were found to have lower generation probabilities than the clonotypes that were shared by all four of the sorted-subset donors. Expectations were that clonotype sharing among donors would be affected by sequencing depth.

Every subset's genomic DNA went evenly onto several immunoSEQ plates. The repertoire was sequenced with immunoSEQ multiplex PCR; TCRdb's copy has only in-frame clones and lacks some. The sample has about 2 million clones, about 95% seen once. Comments on this clone: Its specificity is not known.

CD45RO-negative cells were positively selected for CCR7, leaving out terminally differentiated effector memory CD45RA+ cells. Material: naive CD8+ T cells sorted from blood. The TCR originated in a man younger than 30 in good health.

Written as DNA, the CDR3 is TGCGCCAGCAGTGATCACCCCGCGGACAATGAGCAGTTCTTC. Translation gives CASSDHPADNEQFF. The chain is built from TRBV10-1 and TRBJ2-1; D gene unclear. Trimming stripped 3 bases from V and 5 bases from J, with 11 bases between. The germline V gene encodes CDR1 WNHNN and CDR2 SYGVQD (reference sequence). The CDR3 sequence is 14 residues long.